A single sample is the source of the 30 T cell receptor beta chains below, sequenced in a study of cytotoxic CD8 clonotypes in ibrutinib-treated CLL (dated by TCRdb to the early 2020s). Interpreted using the paper, the time point label stands for: around 25 months on ibrutinib. The protocol used for the library was the immunoSEQ multiplex PCR assay. Entries here come from immuneACCESS through TCRdb and include only in-frame sequences with V and J called. Some clones fail to appear in such tables; in the studies checked, an unresolved V gene covers under half of the shortfall, and the cause of the remainder is unknown. The sample records about 97,000 clones, roughly three quarters of which are singletons. The biggest ten clones account for roughly 25% of the sample. The sequenced sample was PBMCs, obtained after 24 months of ibrutinib treatment. Receptors were obtained from a human donor with chronic lymphocytic leukemia.

CDR3 sequence: CASTQQGVDGYTF. In DNA form, the CDR3 reads TGTGCCAGCACCCAGCAGGGGGTTGATGGCTACACCTTC. The chain carries TRBV28 and TRBJ1-2, with 7 positions matching TRBD1. There are 13 residues in the CDR3. The J segment lost 6 bases and the V segment lost 7 bases, leaving 8 bases of the junction unmatched. The V gene's germline CDR1 is MDHEN and CDR2 SYDVKM.

This clone has a handful of counts. V and J are TRBV10-3 and TRBJ1-5; D call uncertain. Germline V gene data show CDR1 as ENHRY and CDR2 as SYGVKD. Trimming pared 6 bases from V and 0 bases from J, leaving 6 bases between. The CDR3 has 13 amino acids. CDR3 sequence reads: CAISDYSNQPQHF. The CDR3 DNA reads TGTGCCATCAGCGATTATAGCAATCAGCCCCAGCATTTT.

V usage is TRBV28 and J usage is TRBJ2-7; tentatively, D is TRBD1 (5 bases). Trimming took 5 bases from V and 3 from J, leaving 14 bases between them. Germline loops: CDR1 MDHEN, CDR2 SYDVKM. The CDR3 is 14 amino acids. The CDR3 loop reads CASSIPTDLYEQYF. Written as DNA, the CDR3 is TGTGCCAGCAGTATCCCGACAGACCTCTACGAGCAGTACTTC.

This clone came up once. The junction differs from germline at one of its ends, possibly a read error. The rearrangement uses TRBV5-5 and TRBJ2-7, with a tentative D call TRBD1 (5 bases). The CDR3 length is 14 residues. CDR1 is SGHKS, CDR2 YYEKEE, per germline (reference sequence). The CDR3 DNA is TGTGCCAGCCTCCTGGCAGGGCAAACCTACAAGCAGTACTTC. Translating gives CASLLAGQTYKQYF.

This chain joins TRBV18 and TRBJ2-4, with a tentative D call TRBD1 (7 bases). CDR1 is KGHSH and CDR2 is LQKENI in the germline V gene. V was clipped by 3 bases and J by 3 bases, with 15 bases between them. CDR3 length: 16 residues. The CDR3 sequence is CASSPATGRIKNIQYF. The DNA for the CDR3 is TGTGCCAGCTCACCTGCGACAGGGAGGATCAAAAACATTCAGTACTTC.

CDR3 amino acids: CASRGGWELFF. Here the CDR3 DNA reads TGTGCCAGCAGGGGAGGGTGGGAGCTGTTTTTT. The V and J genes are TRBV28 and TRBJ2-2, with 7 nucleotides matching TRBD2. Trimming cost V 6 bases and J 9 bases; bases outside gene matches: 1. The CDR3 is made up of 11 amino acids. Germline CDR1 MDHEN, CDR2 SYDVKM.

The rearrangement uses TRBV19 and TRBJ1-2, with D uncertain. Germline V gene lookup returns CDR1 LNHDA and CDR2 SQIVND (reference sequence). V was pared by 10 bases and J by 8 bases, with 17 bases between. The CDR3 consists of 12 residues. This chain's CDR3 is CATRETASGYTF. As DNA, the CDR3 is TGTGCCACGAGGGAGACTGCTTCGGGCTACACCTTC.

The chain couples TRBV5-5 to TRBJ2-2; a weak D match, TRBD2 (5 bases). V was cut by 1 base and J by 6 bases, with 7 bases left in between. Germline lookup yields CDR1 SGHKS and CDR2 YYEKEE (reference sequence). The CDR3 has 13 residues. The CDR3 is CASSLLLAGELFF. The CDR3 DNA reads TGTGCCAGCAGCTTGCTACTAGCCGGGGAGCTGTTTTTT. Drawing the rest from reference TRBV5-5 and TRBJ2-2, the complete variable domain is DAGVTQSPTHLIKTRGQQVTLRCSPISGHKSVSWYQQVLGQGPQFIFQYYEKEERGRGNFPDRFSARQFPNYSSELNVNALLLGDSALYLCASSLLLAGELFFGEGSRLTVL.

CDR3 protein: CASSWDPANTGELFF. The DNA for the CDR3 is TGTGCCAGCAGTTGGGATCCTGCAAACACCGGGGAGCTGTTTTTT. The chain is built from TRBV27 and TRBJ2-2; D call uncertain. This CDR3 has 15 residues. With 4 bases removed from V and 2 bases from J, the gap between germline ends came to 11 bases. CDR1 and CDR2 from the germline V gene are MNHEY and SMNVEV (reference sequence).

The V gene is TRBV7-6, the J gene TRBJ2-3; D perhaps matches TRBD2 (5 bases). CDR1 is SGHVS and CDR2 is FNYEAQ in the germline V gene. This CDR3 is 18 amino acids long. V was trimmed by 2 bases and J by 1 base, leaving 19 bases between them. The CDR3 bases are TGTGCCAGCAGCTTAATGGCCCAGGAATCGAGGGGCACAGATACGCAGTATTTT. As protein: CASSLMAQESRGTDTQYF.

This rearrangement joins TRBV6-6 to TRBJ1-2, with 9 bases fitting TRBD1. This CDR3 region has 14 residues. Germline values: CDR1 MNHNY, CDR2 SVGAGI (reference sequence). The junction had 5 bases not matched to a gene; V was cut back by 5 bases and J by 4 bases. The CDR3 loop reads CASSGGQGLYGYTF. In nucleotides, the CDR3 is TGTGCCAGCAGTGGGGGACAGGGCCTCTATGGCTACACCTTC.

This clone was counted only a few times. The rearrangement joins TRBV30 to TRBJ1-2; 9 bases match TRBD1. This CDR3 spans 12 amino acids. The V gene's germline CDR1 is GTSNPN and CDR2 SVGIG (reference sequence). The trim removed 5 bases at V and 4 bases at J, leaving 2 bases unmatched. The CDR3 DNA is TGTGCCTGGGACAGGGGGGGCTATGGCTACACCTTC. Its translation is CAWDRGGYGYTF. Full variable domain (rest looked up from reference TRBV30 and TRBJ1-2): SQTIHQWPATLVQPVGSPLSLECTVEGTSNPNLYWYRQAAGRGLQLLFYSVGIGQISSEVPQNLSASRPQDRQFILSSKKLLLSDSGFYLCAWDRGGYGYTFGSGTRLTVV.

This clone appeared a single time. The chain links TRBV6-1 to TRBJ1-2; TRBD1 is a possible D gene (6 bases). CDR1 is MNHNS, CDR2 SASEGT, per germline. Trimming shortened V by 7 bases and J by 4 bases, and 13 bases separated the two germline ends. The length of the CDR3 is 13 residues. The CDR3 region is CASIPTGTYGYTF. The CDR3, as DNA: TGTGCCAGCATTCCGACAGGAACCTATGGCTACACCTTC.

The chain joins TRBV5-1 to TRBJ2-1; possible D gene TRBD1, 5 bases. Trimming removed 4 bases at V and 1 base at J, with 12 bases between. From germline, CDR1 is SGHRS and CDR2 YFSETQ. The CDR3 totals 15 residues. The CDR3 coding sequence is TGCGCCAGCAGCCCGACAGATCCTTCCTACAATGAGCAGTTCTTC. Translation: CASSPTDPSYNEQFF.

The V gene is TRBV6-6, the J gene TRBJ2-7; 9 nucleotides line up with TRBD1. This CDR3 is built from 15 residues. V trimming: 4 bases; J trimming: 3 bases; junction bases outside the gene matches: 7. CDR1 is MNHNY and CDR2 is SVGAGI in the germline V gene (reference sequence). The CDR3 region has the DNA TGTGCCAGCAGTTTCACAGGGGGCGCAGTCTACGAGCAGTACTTC. Protein product: CASSFTGGAVYEQYF.

This clone turned up a few times. The chain recombines TRBV18 with TRBJ2-7; no clear D gene. Germline assignment: CDR1 KGHSH and CDR2 LQKENI. Trimming removed 2 bases at V and 3 bases at J, with 8 bases between. The CDR3 sequence is 13 residues long. The CDR3 coding sequence is TGTGCCAGCTCACCAATGACGGACTACGAGCAGTACTTC. This encodes CASSPMTDYEQYF.

This clone was counted a single time. The chain has TRBV28 and TRBJ2-3, with 8 bases identical to TRBD2. The CDR3 runs 15 residues. Germline V lookup: CDR1 MDHEN, CDR2 SYDVKM. J gave up 2 bases and V 3 bases, and 4 bases lay outside the gene matches. The CDR3 reads CASSLGAGDTDTQYF. The CDR3 bases are TGTGCCAGCAGTTTGGGAGCGGGAGACACAGATACGCAGTATTTT.

The V call is TRBV5-4, the J call TRBJ2-7; a possible D gene is TRBD1 (5 bases). The V gene lost 1 base and the J gene lost 3 bases, with 20 bases spanning the gap. The length of the CDR3 is 17 residues. Germline V gene data show CDR1 as SGHNT and CDR2 as YYREEE (reference sequence). The CDR3 here is CASSLTPHKLGDYEQYF. The CDR3 nucleotides read TGTGCCAGCAGCTTGACCCCCCACAAATTAGGGGACTACGAGCAGTACTTC.

The chain uses TRBV4-2 and TRBJ2-2, with 10 bases that match TRBD2. CDR1 LGHNA and CDR2 YNFKEQ come from the germline V gene. Trimming removed 4 bases from V and 5 bases from J; junction bases left unmatched: 13. The CDR3 is made up of 18 amino acids. The CDR3 loop is CASSRRRAGGPGTGELFF. The CDR3 DNA is TGTGCCAGCAGCCGGAGAAGAGCGGGAGGGCCAGGGACCGGGGAGCTGTTTTTT.

The V call is TRBV30, the J call TRBJ2-7, with D possibly being TRBD2 (6 bases). The V and J ends lost 0 bases and 2 bases respectively, with 11 bases between them. The CDR3 covers 14 residues. Germline V gives CDR1 GTSNPN, CDR2 SVGIG (reference sequence). The DNA of the CDR3 is TGTGCCTGGAGTGTACCCGGGGGTACCTACGAGCAGTACTTC. This encodes CAWSVPGGTYEQYF.

This clone was seen many times. V gene TRBV7-9 combines with J gene TRBJ2-2, with 8 bases aligning to TRBD1. CDR1 SEHNR and CDR2 FQNEAQ come from the germline V gene (reference sequence). The CDR3 is 18 residues long. V dropped 6 bases and J dropped 2; count of bases not matched to a gene: 14. CDR3 protein: CASRGDWTGRGNTGELFF. DNA of the CDR3: TGTGCCAGCAGAGGAGATTGGACAGGGCGAGGAAACACCGGGGAGCTGTTTTTT. The full variable domain, rest sourced from reference TRBV7-9 and TRBJ2-2, is DTGVSQNPRHKITKRGQNVTFRCDPISEHNRLYWYRQTLGQGPEFLTYFQNEAQLEKSRLLSDRFSAERPKGSFSTLEIQRTEQGDSAMYLCASRGDWTGRGNTGELFFGEGSRLTVL.

This clone showed up just once. The chain has TRBV29-1 and TRBJ2-7; the D is unclear. The CDR3 length is 13 residues. V lost 4 bases and J lost 3, with 13 bases in between. Germline V gene lookup returns CDR1 SQVTM and CDR2 ANQGSEA. The CDR3 sequence: CSVAAAFNYEQYF. CDR3 in DNA: TGCAGCGTTGCAGCCGCCTTTAACTACGAGCAGTACTTC.

CDR3: CASSYSGLAGNTQYF. CDR3 sequence (DNA): TGTGCCAGCAGTTACTCCGGACTAGCGGGAAATACGCAGTATTTT. The V and J genes are TRBV6-5 and TRBJ2-3; 12 nucleotides align to TRBD2. Losses at the gene ends were 0 bases for V and 7 bases for J; bases not matched to a gene: 2. CDR3 length equals 15 residues. Germline loops: CDR1 MNHEY, CDR2 SVGAGI.

This clone has a handful of counts. The CDR3 DNA sequence: TGTGCCTGGAGTCGAGAAAATCAGCCCCAGCATTTT. Amino acid sequence: CAWSRENQPQHF. This chain uses TRBV30 with TRBJ1-5; D gene uncertain. Per the germline V gene, CDR1 is GTSNPN and CDR2 is SVGIG (reference sequence). Trimming removed 2 bases at V and 4 bases at J, with 6 bases between. The CDR3 loop spans 12 amino acids.

The V and J genes are TRBV10-2 and TRBJ2-2; D gene uncertain. V was clipped by 0 bases and J by 4 bases, with 9 bases between them. Germline CDR1 reads WSHSY; CDR2 reads SAAADI. This CDR3 comprises 15 residues. CDR3 sequence: CASSESVGSTGELFF. DNA for the CDR3: TGCGCCAGCAGTGAGTCGGTGGGGTCCACCGGGGAGCTGTTTTTT.

The V and J genes are TRBV19 and TRBJ2-5; 11 positions match TRBD1. The V gene end was trimmed by 7 bases and the J gene end by 2 bases; junction bases not matched to a gene: 6. There are 15 residues in the CDR3. The germline V gene has CDR1 LNHDA and CDR2 SQIVND (reference sequence). The CDR3 loop is CASTLGQGVQETQYF. The CDR3 nucleotides are TGTGCCAGTACTTTGGGACAGGGGGTTCAAGAGACCCAGTACTTC.

The V and J genes are TRBV5-1 and TRBJ1-4; 7 bases are a match to TRBD1. This CDR3 has 14 amino acids. V gave up 1 base and J gave up 8 bases; unmatched junction bases: 5. The germline CDR1 and CDR2 sequences are SGHRS and YFSETQ. CDR3: CASSLRQGREKLFF. The CDR3 DNA follows: TGCGCCAGCAGCTTGCGACAGGGCCGCGAAAAACTGTTTTTT.

The chain joins TRBV7-6 to TRBJ2-7; D uncertain. The length of the CDR3 is 15 residues. CDR1 SGHVS and CDR2 FNYEAQ come from the germline V gene. Trimming stripped 0 bases from V and 0 bases from J, with 9 bases between. CDR3 DNA sequence: TGTGCCAGCAGCTTAGCGTTGCAGGACTCCTACGAGCAGTACTTC. This encodes CASSLALQDSYEQYF. Based on the CDR3 plus reference TRBV7-6 and TRBJ2-7, the full variable domain is GAGVSQSPRYKVTKRGQDVALRCDPISGHVSLYWYRQALGQGPEFLTYFNYEAQQDKSGLPNDRFSAERPEGSISTLTIQRTEQRDSAMYRCASSLALQDSYEQYFGPGTRLTVT.

The chain recombines TRBV9 with TRBJ2-7, with D unclear. Germline CDR1 reads SGDLS; CDR2 reads YYNGEE. V was shortened by 3 bases and J by 2 bases, with 18 bases between the two germline ends. The CDR3 covers 16 residues. In nucleotides, the CDR3 is TGTGCCAGCAGCGCGGCCGAGAGGAGTACTCCCTACGAGCAGTACTTC. Its translation: CASSAAERSTPYEQYF.

The chain combines TRBV25-1 with TRBJ2-7, with 12 positions matching TRBD2. Germline CDR1 reads MGHDK; CDR2 reads SYGVNS. The CDR3 contains 18 residues. V dropped 3 bases and J dropped 3; count of bases not matched to a gene: 12. For the CDR3, the DNA is TGTGCCAGCAGTGACCCCGTTTCGACTAGCGGGAGAAGCTACGAGCAGTACTTC. It specifies CASSDPVSTSGRSYEQYF.